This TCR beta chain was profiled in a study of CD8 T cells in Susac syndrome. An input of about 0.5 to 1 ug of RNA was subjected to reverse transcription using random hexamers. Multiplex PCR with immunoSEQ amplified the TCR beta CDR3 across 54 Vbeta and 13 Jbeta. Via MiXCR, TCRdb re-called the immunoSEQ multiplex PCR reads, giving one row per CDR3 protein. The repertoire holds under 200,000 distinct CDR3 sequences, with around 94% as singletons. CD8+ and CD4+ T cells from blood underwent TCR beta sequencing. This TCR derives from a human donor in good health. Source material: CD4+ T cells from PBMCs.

The CDR3 reads CASSTTRGQDEQFF. As DNA, the CDR3 is TGTGCCAGCAGCACAACCCGGGGCCAGGATGAGCAGTTCTTC. The chain employs TRBV7-6 and TRBJ2-1, with D perhaps given as TRBD1 or TRBD2 (5 bases each). V gave up 5 bases and J gave up 8 bases, with 16 bases separating them. CDR1 and CDR2 from the germline V gene are SGHVS and FNYEAQ. The length of the CDR3 is 14 residues. The whole variable domain, filled in from reference TRBV7-6 and TRBJ2-1, reads GAGVSQSPRYKVTKRGQDVALRCDPISGHVSLYWYRQALGQGPEFLTYFNYEAQQDKSGLPNDRFSAERPEGSISTLTIQRTEQRDSAMYRCASSTTRGQDEQFFGPGTRLTVL.